These 26 T cell receptor beta chains were sequenced from one sample in a study of OX40 agonist ivuxolimab in advanced cancers. Profiled with immunoSEQ multiplex PCR; TCRdb holds only in-frame clones, not every one. The table records more than 60,000 clones, around 86% of them present only once. The sequences come from CD4+ or CD8+ T cells sorted from blood, collected in a trial of the OX40 agonist ivuxolimab. The receptor set was obtained from an adult with an advanced solid tumor such as melanoma, head and neck, liver or kidney cancer.

The rearrangement uses TRBV19 and TRBJ1-5; a possible D gene is TRBD1 (5 bases). Germline loops: CDR1 LNHDA, CDR2 SQIVND (reference sequence). The CDR3 has 17 residues. Trimming took off 0 bases at V and 0 bases at J, with 12 bases between the two ends. CDR3 sequence: CASSIDGGGISNQPQHF. The DNA of the CDR3 is TGTGCCAGTAGTATAGATGGGGGGGGGATTAGCAATCAGCCCCAGCATTTT.

The chain uses TRBV6-6 and TRBJ2-1; D is unresolved. CDR1 is MNHNY, CDR2 SVGAGI, per germline (reference sequence). V shed 6 bases and J shed 7 bases, with 10 bases lying between them. The CDR3 extends over 12 amino acids. CDR3 in amino acids: CASSLSVNEQFF. CDR3 DNA sequence: TGTGCCAGCAGCCTAAGCGTGAATGAGCAGTTCTTC.

The chain recombines TRBV7-6 with TRBJ1-6; D is undetermined. V was clipped by 4 bases and J by 6 bases, with 4 bases between them. The CDR3 sequence is 12 residues long. Germline CDR1 SGHVS, CDR2 FNYEAQ. CDR3 sequence (DNA): TGTGCCAGCAGCTCCCCTAATTCACCCCTCCACTTT. Translation: CASSSPNSPLHF.

This clone was counted a few times. CDR3 loop: CASSFSTEAFF. In DNA, the CDR3 is TGTGCCAGCAGCTTTTCGACAGAAGCTTTCTTT. This chain links TRBV5-4 with TRBJ1-1, with D uncertain. V lost 2 bases to trimming and J lost 8 bases, with 7 bases between them. The CDR3 loop spans 11 amino acids. CDR1 and CDR2 (germline): SGHNT, YYREEE (reference sequence).

The chain employs TRBV4-1 and TRBJ2-1, with TRBD2 matching 7 bases. CDR3 length equals 20 residues. The ends lost 0 bases at V and 3 bases at J; junction bases unmatched: 17. Per the germline V gene, CDR1 is MGHRA and CDR2 is YSYEKL. The CDR3 spells CASSQERLATSVGNYNEQFF. In DNA form, the CDR3 reads TGCGCCAGCAGCCAAGAAAGGCTGGCCACTAGCGTAGGAAACTACAATGAGCAGTTCTTC.

This clone appeared once. The chain combines TRBV7-8 with TRBJ2-3; D gene unclear. V gave up 1 base and J gave up 4 bases, with 6 bases separating them. There are 13 residues in the CDR3. Per the germline V gene, CDR1 is SGHVS and CDR2 is FQNEAQ. DNA for the CDR3: TGTGCCAGCAGCTTAGTAGGCCCAGATACGCAGTATTTT. This gives the protein CASSLVGPDTQYF.

The chain employs TRBV18 and TRBJ1-5, with 8 bases aligning to TRBD1. V was pared by 2 bases and J by 7 bases, with 7 bases of the junction left unmatched. Germline CDR1 and CDR2: KGHSH and LQKENI. The CDR3 is 15 amino acids. The CDR3 spells CASSPGQGEEQPQHF. CDR3 DNA: TGTGCCAGCTCACCAGGACAGGGTGAAGAACAGCCCCAGCATTTT.

The rearrangement links TRBV15 to TRBJ1-1; no reliable D call. Trimming removed 2 bases at V and 1 base at J, with 20 bases between. The CDR3 contains 18 residues. The germline CDR1 and CDR2 sequences are LNHNV and YYDKDF (reference sequence). The CDR3 spells CATSRSHRASSANTEAFF. The CDR3 bases are TGTGCCACCAGCAGATCCCATAGGGCTTCGTCCGCGAACACTGAAGCTTTCTTT.

V is TRBV19 and J is TRBJ1-5; no firm D call. This CDR3 contains 12 residues. In germline, CDR1 is LNHDA, CDR2 SQIVND (reference sequence). V was cut by 6 bases and J by 7 bases, with 10 bases left in between. The CDR3 reads CASRDLGQPQHF. Written as DNA, the CDR3 is TGTGCCAGTAGGGACCTCGGGCAGCCCCAGCATTTT.

V is TRBV7-2 and J is TRBJ2-2; 8 positions agree with TRBD2. This CDR3 region has 14 residues. Trimming at V came to 2 bases and at J to 11 bases, leaving 7 bases not matched to a gene. Germline V CDR1 and CDR2: SGHTA, FQGNSA. The CDR3 bases are TGTGCCAGCAGCTTACTACTAGCGGTCACAGAGCTGTTTTTT. This encodes CASSLLLAVTELFF. The full variable domain, rest sourced from reference TRBV7-2 and TRBJ2-2, is GAGVSQSPSNKVTEKGKDVELRCDPISGHTALYWYRQSLGQGLEFLIYFQGNSAPDKSGLPSDRFSAERTGGSVSTLTIQRTQQEDSAVYLCASSLLLAVTELFFGEGSRLTVL.

This clone was seen once. This CDR3 is CASRLAGGSLYNEQFF. The CDR3, as DNA: TGCGCCAGCAGACTAGCGGGGGGCTCTCTCTACAATGAGCAGTTCTTC. The gene calls are TRBV5-1 and TRBJ2-1; 12 nucleotides align to TRBD2. V lost 5 bases to trimming and J lost 3 bases; unmatched junction nucleotides: 6. The germline gives CDR1 SGHRS, CDR2 YFSETQ. This CDR3 has 16 amino acids.

Of note for this clone: The junction differs from germline at one of its ends, possibly a read error. V usage is TRBV7-7 and J usage is TRBJ2-5, with TRBD1 matching 8 bases. Germline V gives CDR1 SSHAT, CDR2 FNYEAQ (reference sequence). This CDR3 has 13 residues. The CDR3 coding sequence is TGTGCTAGCAGCCTGGGACAGGCGGAGACCCAGTACTTC. This gives the protein CASSLGQAETQYF. The full variable domain, its missing parts supplied by reference TRBV7-7 and TRBJ2-5, is GAGVSQSPRYKVTKRGQDVTLRCDPISSHATLYWYQQALGQGPEFLTYFNYEAQPDKSGLPSDRFSAERPEGSISTLTIQRTEQRDSAMYRCASSLGQAETQYFGPGTRLLVL.

V gene TRBV6-5 combines with J gene TRBJ2-7; no reliable D call. This CDR3 is 15 amino acids long. Germline V gives CDR1 MNHEY, CDR2 SVGAGI. Trimming removed 5 bases from V and 1 base from J, with 15 bases in between. CDR3 sequence: CASSQTPTLSYEQYF. The DNA for the CDR3 is TGTGCCAGCAGTCAAACTCCGACACTTTCCTACGAGCAGTACTTC.

The V call is TRBV6-5, the J call TRBJ2-7; TRBD1 matches 10 bases. Trimming cost V 5 bases and J 5 bases; bases outside gene matches: 9. Looked up from germline, CDR1 is MNHEY and CDR2 is SVGAGI. The CDR3 sequence is 15 residues long. The CDR3 nucleotides are TGTGCCAGCAGTCTTCCAGGGGACAGGGGCAACGAGCAGTACTTC. It encodes CASSLPGDRGNEQYF.

This sequence joins TRBV5-4 and TRBJ2-2, with D unclear. The CDR3 sequence is 13 residues long. With 0 bases removed from V and 5 bases from J, the gap between germline ends came to 5 bases. Germline-derived CDR1 and CDR2 are SGHNT and YYREEE (reference sequence). In nucleotides, the CDR3 is TGTGCCAGCAGCTTGGTGGGAACCGGGGAGCTGTTTTTT. Translating gives CASSLVGTGELFF.

This clone is a singleton in its sample. V and J are TRBV5-1 and TRBJ1-2, with a weak D call TRBD1 (5 bases). CDR1 and CDR2 (germline): SGHRS, YFSETQ. The CDR3 sequence is 12 residues long. V dropped 4 bases and J dropped 3 bases, with 7 bases sitting between them. The CDR3 DNA sequence: TGCGCCAGCAGCCCGACAGACTATGGCTACACCTTC. It specifies CASSPTDYGYTF.

This rearrangement joins TRBV4-2 to TRBJ2-3; 9 bases line up with TRBD2. CDR1 and CDR2 from the germline V gene are LGHNA and YNFKEQ. This CDR3 spans 16 amino acids. With V trimmed by 4 bases and J by 5 bases, 10 bases remained unmatched. This CDR3 reads CASSPTPAGGLDTQYF. DNA for the CDR3: TGTGCCAGCAGCCCGACTCCAGCGGGGGGTCTAGATACGCAGTATTTT.

The genes are TRBV28 and TRBJ2-3; D call uncertain. CDR1 is MDHEN and CDR2 is SYDVKM in the germline V gene. Trimming removed 2 bases at V and 4 bases at J, with 4 bases between. This CDR3 is 12 amino acids long. The CDR3 region is CASSLRSDTQYF. The DNA for the CDR3 is TGTGCCAGCAGTTTAAGGTCAGATACGCAGTATTTT.

This clone was found a few times. V is TRBV12-5 and J is TRBJ2-1; 10 positions match TRBD2. V was clipped by 7 bases and J by 9 bases; unmatched bases: 12. This CDR3 region has 15 residues. The germline V gene encodes CDR1 LGHNT and CDR2 FRNRAP. This chain's CDR3 is CASAPSGGAWGEQFF. The CDR3 coding sequence is TGTGCTAGTGCGCCCAGCGGGGGGGCCTGGGGTGAGCAGTTCTTC.

The CDR3 DNA follows: TGTGCCAGCAGGGCCGAGCAGGGGTTGAACACTGAAGCTTTCTTT. Its protein product is CASRAEQGLNTEAFF. This sequence joins TRBV6-5 and TRBJ1-1, with a possible D match to TRBD1 (6 bases). This CDR3 is built from 15 residues. V gave up 6 bases and J gave up 0 bases, with 14 bases separating them. The germline V gene has CDR1 MNHEY and CDR2 SVGAGI.

In its sample, this clone was seen a few times. This sequence joins TRBV28 and TRBJ2-3; 8 nucleotides line up with TRBD1. Germline V lookup: CDR1 MDHEN, CDR2 SYDVKM. The CDR3 loop spans 16 amino acids. V dropped 2 bases and J dropped 1; count of bases not matched to a gene: 5. CDR3 loop: CASSLGTGVGTDTQYF. CDR3 DNA: TGTGCCAGCAGTTTAGGGACAGGAGTCGGCACAGATACGCAGTATTTT.

The chain has TRBV11-2 and TRBJ1-3; D not certain. With 1 base removed from V and 2 bases from J, the gap between germline ends came to 6 bases. Germline V gives CDR1 SGHAT, CDR2 FQNNGV. The CDR3 extends over 14 amino acids. The CDR3 nucleotides are TGTGCCAGCAGCTTAGGGCAGGCTGGAAACACCATATATTTT. Residues: CASSLGQAGNTIYF.

The rearrangement uses TRBV18 and TRBJ2-3, with D possibly being TRBD1 (6 bases). The germline CDR1 and CDR2 sequences are KGHSH and LQKENI. The CDR3 is made up of 15 amino acids. V was pared by 2 bases and J by 1 base, with 10 bases between. CDR3 DNA sequence: TGTGCCAGCTCACCAATGGGACAACGCACAGATACGCAGTATTTT. Amino acids: CASSPMGQRTDTQYF.

This chain connects TRBV30 to TRBJ1-4, with D maybe TRBD1 (5 bases). The V end was cut by 2 bases, the J end by 5 bases, with 15 bases between. The CDR3 is 15 residues long. Germline values: CDR1 GTSNPN, CDR2 SVGIG (reference sequence). In DNA, the CDR3 is TGTGCCTGGAGTATAGCCCGGGGCGCGAATGAAAAACTGTTTTTT. Protein: CAWSIARGANEKLFF.

V gene TRBV16 combines with J gene TRBJ1-5; 9 bases line up with TRBD1. With V trimmed by 1 base and J by 7 bases, 5 bases remained unmatched. CDR3 length: 15 residues. The germline CDR1 and CDR2 sequences are KGHSY and FQNENV. CDR3 sequence: CASSQFRDRAQPQHF. The CDR3 DNA follows: TGTGCCAGCAGCCAATTTCGGGACAGGGCCCAGCCCCAGCATTTT.

The chain is built from TRBV6-6 and TRBJ1-3; 10 positions match TRBD1. V lost 5 bases, J lost 3 bases, and 4 bases stayed unmatched. In germline, CDR1 is MNHNY, CDR2 SVGAGI (reference sequence). This CDR3 region has 15 residues. This CDR3 is CASSGDRGFGNTIYF. The CDR3 DNA reads TGTGCCAGCAGTGGGGACAGGGGATTTGGAAACACCATATATTTT.